Listed below are T cell receptor beta chains from one sample, sequenced in a study of regulatory T cells in long-lasting Graves disease. TCRdb itself ran the multiplex PCR reads through MiXCR, one entry per CDR3 protein. The sample gives under 250,000 distinct CDR3 sequences, around 20% of which show up once; more than 11% is in the top ten. The sequenced sample was peripheral blood mononuclear cells (PBMCs), obtained at new diagnosis, from a patient treated with antithyroid drugs. These receptors were taken from a female donor with Graves disease. Each CDR3 is given with its conserved first and last residue. The D gene is left open where the match is weak. Clone size is given for some rows only: seen once, a few or many times, or a class if the clone is expanded.

d_gene	abundance	v_gene	j_gene	CDR3nt	CDR3aa
-	many	TRBV20-1	TRBJ2-3	TGCAGTGCTAGAGATATTAGGGAAGATACGCAGTATTTT	CSARDIREDTQYF
-	many	TRBV2	TRBJ2-7	TGTGCCAGCAGTGACCGAAAGGCGACGCCCTACGAGCAGTACTTC	CASSDRKATPYEQYF
TRBD1	many	TRBV5-1	TRBJ1-5	TGTGCCAGCAGCTTGGCTGGTCTCGACAGGGGCAATCAGCCCCAGCATTTT	CASSLAGLDRGNQPQHF
TRBD2	-	TRBV6-2/TRBV6-3	TRBJ2-3	TGTGCCAGCAGGAGCGGGGGGGTCCTCCTTGGTTTGAATACGCAGTATTTT	CASRSGGVLLGLNTQYF
TRBD1	many	TRBV7-6	TRBJ2-7	TGTGCCAGCAGCTTAAGGGCAGGGGGCGCGGAGTCCTACGAGCAGTACTTC	CASSLRAGGAESYEQYF
-	-	TRBV18	TRBJ1-2	TGTGCCAGCTCACCCGAGGTTAGGGGCTCTAACTATGGCTACACCTTC	CASSPEVRGSNYGYTF
TRBD1	many	TRBV6-1	TRBJ1-6	TGTGCCAGCAGTAGGCGAACAGGGGAGGACCTCCACTTT	CASSRRTGEDLHF
TRBD2	many	TRBV6-5	TRBJ2-3	TGTGCCAGCAGTTACCTCGGACTAGCGCCCACAGATACGCAGTATTTT	CASSYLGLAPTDTQYF
TRBD2	many	TRBV6-2/TRBV6-3	TRBJ2-7	TGTGCCAGCAGTTACTTTCTAGCGGACACCTACGAGCAGTACTTC	CASSYFLADTYEQYF
TRBD2	many	TRBV7-2	TRBJ2-3	TGTGCCAGCAGCCAGTCCACTAGCGGGTCTAATACGCAGTATTTT	CASSQSTSGSNTQYF
-	few	TRBV27	TRBJ2-7	TGTGCCAGCAGTTTATCGGCGTCGGGCTACGAGCAGTACTTC	CASSLSASGYEQYF
TRBD1	few	TRBV7-6	TRBJ1-2	TGTGCCAGCAGTCCCCAGGGACAGGGGGGGAGCTATGGCTACACCTTC	CASSPQGQGGSYGYTF
TRBD1	-	TRBV12-3/TRBV12-4	TRBJ1-1	TGTGCCAGCAGACGACAGGGATTTGACACTGAAGCTTTCTTT	CASRRQGFDTEAFF
TRBD1	-	TRBV25-1	TRBJ1-1	TGTGCCAGCAGCCTACAGGGGGCTGCGAACACTGAAGCTTTCTTT	CASSLQGAANTEAFF
-	many	TRBV7-9	TRBJ2-3	TGTGCCAGCGGCACAACAGATACGCAGTATTTT	CASGTTDTQYF
-	many	TRBV11-3	TRBJ2-7	TGTGCCAGCAGCTTATTCCAGGGGAGCTACGAGCAGTACTTC	CASSLFQGSYEQYF
-	many	TRBV6-1	TRBJ2-7	TGTGCCAGCAGGCGCGGGGCCATCCCTGCCTACGAGCAGTACTTC	CASRRGAIPAYEQYF
-	many	TRBV7-3	TRBJ2-1	TGTGCCAGCAGGGGGGACCTCTCCTACAATGAGCAGTTCTTC	CASRGDLSYNEQFF
-	many	TRBV29-1	TRBJ2-7	TGCAGCGTTCGTCAGTCAGCCTACGAGCAGTACTTC	CSVRQSAYEQYF
TRBD1	many	TRBV6-1	TRBJ1-5	TGTGCCAGCAGTGAGACAGGGGGCCGGCAGCCCCAGCATTTT	CASSETGGRQPQHF
-	few	TRBV10-1	TRBJ2-2	TGCGCCAGCAGACCCGACAAGGGAAGGGCCTCGAACACCGGGGAGCTGTTTTTT	CASRPDKGRASNTGELFF
-	many	TRBV5-8	TRBJ1-1	TGTGCCAGCAGCTTAACAGGATTGAACACTGAAGCTTTCTTT	CASSLTGLNTEAFF
TRBD2	-	TRBV29-1	TRBJ2-3	TGCAGCGTTGAAGCCTCGGGACTAGCGGGGGGGGATACGCAGTATTTT	CSVEASGLAGGDTQYF
-	many	TRBV6-1	TRBJ1-3	TGTGCCAGCAGTGAATTAGGTCAGATCTCTGGAAACACCATATATTTT	CASSELGQISGNTIYF
-	-	TRBV4-3	TRBJ2-1	TGCGCCAGCAGCCAAGACCCCGGGACTGCCTACAATGAGCAGTTCTTC	CASSQDPGTAYNEQFF
-	many	TRBV12-3/TRBV12-4	TRBJ1-1	TGTGCCAGCAGTTCGACTCCCATGAACACTGAAGCTTTCTTT	CASSSTPMNTEAFF
TRBD1	-	TRBV18	TRBJ1-2	TGTGCCACCCGCCAGGAGGGGGCCGGGATTAACTATGGCTACACCTTC	CATRQEGAGINYGYTF
-	many	TRBV7-2	TRBJ2-5	TGTGCCAGCAGCTTAGACGGGGGTATAGAGACCCAGTACTTC	CASSLDGGIETQYF
-	many	TRBV13	TRBJ2-4	TGTGCCAGCAGCTTAGGGGGGTTACATTTTCAGTACTTC	CASSLGGLHFQYF
TRBD1	many	TRBV6-1	TRBJ1-5	TGTGCCAGCAGGCGGACAGGGAGTAGCAATCAGCCCCAGCATTTT	CASRRTGSSNQPQHF
TRBD1	many	TRBV6-1	TRBJ1-2	TGTGCCAGCAGTGAAGCTCAGGGGGCCGGCTATGGCTACACCTTC	CASSEAQGAGYGYTF
TRBD1	few	TRBV5-8	TRBJ1-2	TGTGCCAGCAGCTCCCGTGGGACAGGGTTCTATGGCTACACCTTC	CASSSRGTGFYGYTF
TRBD1	-	TRBV11-2	TRBJ1-2	TGTGCCAGCAGCCCTCGACAGGGTGGCTATGGCTACACCTTC	CASSPRQGGYGYTF
-	-	TRBV2	TRBJ2-7	TGTGCCAGCATCGGGCAGGGAAGACACTACGAGCAGTACTTC	CASIGQGRHYEQYF
TRBD2	few	TRBV9	TRBJ2-3	TGTGCCAGCAGCGCGCTTCCGTGGGGGCGGGGGGCCGGGTTAAGCACAGATACGCAGTATTTT	CASSALPWGRGAGLSTDTQYF
-	-	TRBV28	TRBJ1-2	TGTGCCAGCAGGCGCGAAATATATAGCTATGGCTACACCTTC	CASRREIYSYGYTF
-	few	TRBV7-2	TRBJ1-1	TGTGCCAGCAGCTTCTACACACGTGAAGCTTTCTTT	CASSFYTREAFF
TRBD1	many	TRBV18	TRBJ2-7	TGTGCCAGCTCACCACCCTCCAGGGGGCAGGACGAGCAGTACTTC	CASSPPSRGQDEQYF
-	-	TRBV12-3/TRBV12-4	TRBJ1-3	TGTGCCAGCAGTTTAGGATCTTCCGGATCAGGAAACACCATATATTTT	CASSLGSSGSGNTIYF
-	many	TRBV7-9	TRBJ1-4	TGTGCCAGCAGCTTGCCCAGGGGAGAAAAACTGTTTTTT	CASSLPRGEKLFF
-	many	TRBV2	TRBJ2-6	TGTGCCAGCAGAGTAGAAGGTGGGGCCAACGTCCTGACTTTC	CASRVEGGANVLTF
-	-	TRBV20-1	TRBJ1-2	TGCAGTGCACCCCGGAAAGAGAACTATGGCTACACCTTC	CSAPRKENYGYTF
TRBD2	many	TRBV6-1	TRBJ2-5	TGTGCCAGCAGACACATCGGACTAGTAGAGACCCAGTACTTC	CASRHIGLVETQYF
-	few	TRBV6-5	TRBJ2-6	TGTGCCAGCAGTTACTACGCTGGGGCCAACGTCCTGACTTTC	CASSYYAGANVLTF
TRBD1	many	TRBV16	TRBJ1-1	TGTGCCAGCAGTCTGCGGACAGGGGGCACTGAAGCTTTCTTT	CASSLRTGGTEAFF
TRBD1	many	TRBV19	TRBJ1-1	TGTGCCAGTAGTATAGAGGGACAGAAGAGAGAAGCTTTCTTT	CASSIEGQKREAFF
-	many	TRBV29-1	TRBJ1-1	TGCAGCGGCTCAGGGAGGAAGACTGAAGCTTTCTTT	CSGSGRKTEAFF
TRBD1	many	TRBV7-6	TRBJ2-3	TGTGCCAGCAGCTCTGGGACAGGGATGGCAGATACGCAGTATTTT	CASSSGTGMADTQYF
TRBD2	many	TRBV11-3	TRBJ2-1	TGTGCCAGCAACCAAGCGGGAGGAAGGGATGAGCAGTTCTTC	CASNQAGGRDEQFF
TRBD1	few	TRBV12-3/TRBV12-4	TRBJ1-4	TGTGCCAGCAGTCTGACAGGGTTCGGTGAAAAACTGTTTTTT	CASSLTGFGEKLFF
TRBD1	-	TRBV12-3/TRBV12-4	TRBJ1-5	TGTGCCAGCAGTTTAGCGCCGGGACAGGGGTATCAGCCCCAGCATTTT	CASSLAPGQGYQPQHF
-	many	TRBV6-1	TRBJ2-2	TGTGCCAGCAGTCAGGGGGGGGACACCGGGGAGCTGTTTTTT	CASSQGGDTGELFF
TRBD1	many	TRBV18	TRBJ2-7	TGTGCCAGCAGCAGGGACAGGGGGGACTACGAGCAGTACTTC	CASSRDRGDYEQYF
-	many	TRBV11-1	TRBJ2-7	TGTGCCAGCAGCCATCGTTCAAGGGGGGACGAGCAGTACTTC	CASSHRSRGDEQYF
-	-	TRBV5-5	TRBJ1-5	TGTGCCAGCAGCTGGGAGGGCAGGATGGCTCAGCCCCAGCATTTT	CASSWEGRMAQPQHF
TRBD1	many	TRBV2	TRBJ1-5	TGTGCCAGCAGCCCAGGGGGAGGGGGTCAGCCCCAGCATTTT	CASSPGGGGQPQHF
TRBD2	-	TRBV15	TRBJ2-1	TGTGCCACCAGCAGGAAAATAGGACTAGCGGGGAACAATGAGCAGTTCTTC	CATSRKIGLAGNNEQFF
-	many	TRBV18	TRBJ1-1	TGTGCCAGCTCACCGCAAGGGGACACTGAAGCTTTCTTT	CASSPQGDTEAFF
-	many	TRBV20-1	TRBJ1-2	TGCAGTGCTTTCCAGGGTACAGGCCCCTATGGCTACACCTTC	CSAFQGTGPYGYTF
-	many	TRBV5-1	TRBJ2-3	TGTGCCAGCAGCCCCGGACATACCGGTGCAGATACGCAGTATTTT	CASSPGHTGADTQYF